The 8 T cell receptor beta chains in this list originate from one sample, sequenced in a study of T cells in Graves' hyperthyroidism and ophthalmopathy. It was RNA transcripts that yielded the amplified TCR beta CDR3 regions. HTBI primers were the set used in a first-round RT-PCR of the TCR CDR3. TCRdb ran MiXCR on the multiplex PCR reads and lists one entry per CDR3 protein. The repertoire has around 520,000 distinct CDR3 sequences, 14% of them found once; the top ten carry about 15%. Sequencing used blood. These receptors came from a woman aged 40-49 years with Graves' hyperthyroidism.

This chain connects TRBV9 to TRBJ2-3; D uncertain. The CDR3 has 14 amino acids. V lost 3 bases and J lost 0, with 8 bases in between. Germline V gene data show CDR1 as SGDLS and CDR2 as YYNGEE. DNA for the CDR3: TGTGCCAGCAGCGCCACCACTAGCACAGATACGCAGTATTTT. It codes for CASSATTSTDTQYF.

This clonotype was recorded at least ten times. This chain connects TRBV18 to TRBJ1-2; no firm D call. Trimming took 3 bases from V and 4 from J, leaving 15 bases between them. The germline V gene encodes CDR1 KGHSH and CDR2 LQKENI. This CDR3 contains 15 residues. The CDR3 loop is CASSPSSGVGYGYTF. CDR3 coding DNA: TGTGCCAGCTCACCCTCCTCCGGGGTTGGCTATGGCTACACCTTC.

J is TRBJ1-2 and V is TRBV28; no clear D gene. Deletions cut 6 bases from V and 4 bases from J, with 9 bases between. Germline V gives CDR1 MDHEN, CDR2 SYDVKM. CDR3 length: 12 amino acids. DNA for the CDR3: TGTGCCAGCAGCAGCGGAAGCTATGGCTACACCTTC. Translating it yields CASSSGSYGYTF.

As regards this clonotype: This may be a read error, as it is one base from a much larger clone. The chain employs TRBV4-1 and TRBJ2-2, with TRBD2 matching 9 bases. Germline CDR1 MGHRA, CDR2 YSYEKL. The CDR3 is 20 amino acids. The CDR3 DNA reads TGCGCCAGCAGCCAAGCACCGGGGGGTAACGGACTAGCGAACACCGGGGAGCCGTTTTTT. Translating gives CASSQAPGGNGLANTGEPFF.

At least ten counts were recorded for this clonotype. The gene calls are TRBV3-1 and TRBJ2-1; TRBD2 agrees at 10 bases. The CDR3 loop spans 15 amino acids. Germline CDR1 LGHDT, CDR2 YNNKEL (reference sequence). V shed 1 base and J 7 bases; nucleotides not matched to a gene: 4. For the CDR3, the DNA is TGTGCCAGCAGCCAAGCTAGCGGGAGTACGAATGAGCAGTTCTTC. Amino acid sequence: CASSQASGSTNEQFF.

J is TRBJ2-7 and V is TRBV28; 8 bases line up with TRBD1. V dropped 4 bases and J dropped 2; count of bases not matched to a gene: 4. This CDR3 comprises 14 residues. Germline V gives CDR1 MDHEN, CDR2 SYDVKM. The CDR3 DNA is TGTGCCAGCAGTTCGGGACAGGAGACCTACGAGCAGTACTTC. Encoded protein: CASSSGQETYEQYF.

The chain joins TRBV12-3 or TRBV12-4 to TRBJ1-1; D remains unclear. The V end was cut by 6 bases, the J end by 5 bases, with 13 bases between. The CDR3 runs 13 residues. CDR3 amino acids: CASSTKGGTEAFF. The CDR3 DNA sequence: TGTGCCAGCAGCACAAAGGGTGGGACTGAAGCTTTCTTT.

There are many counts of this clonotype. The chain couples TRBV6-1 to TRBJ2-7; possibly TRBD1 or TRBD2 for D (5 bases each). Trimming pared 11 bases from V and 0 bases from J, leaving 14 bases between. The CDR3 sequence is 13 residues long. Germline CDR1 reads MNHNS; CDR2 reads SASEGT. The CDR3 sequence: CAVPGTSSYEQYF. The DNA for the CDR3 is TGTGCCGTCCCTGGGACCAGCTCCTACGAGCAGTACTTC.